This T cell receptor beta chain is drawn from a study of ipilimumab plus nivolumab after autologous stem cell transplantation. The CDR3 consists of 14 residues. Per germline, CDR1 SGHRS and CDR2 YFSETQ. The V and J ends lost 2 bases and 3 bases respectively, with 9 bases between them. The table came from immunoSEQ multiplex PCR; TCRdb's copy has only in-frame clones and leaves some out. The sample includes 860 or so clones, roughly four fifths of them seen just once. The rearrangement uses TRBV5-1 and TRBJ1-3, with D possibly matching TRBD1 (6 bases). The specimen was PBMCs, collected in a trial of ipilimumab plus nivolumab as post-transplant consolidation. The TCR was taken from a male donor with primary mediastinal lymphoma. The CDR3 loop reads CASSFQGSGNTIYF. DNA for the CDR3: TGCGCCAGCAGCTTCCAGGGGAGTGGAAACACCATATATTTT.